The next 13 T cell receptor beta chains were all read from a single sample in a study of shared clonotypes between healthy human individuals. Clones were sequenced by immunoSEQ multiplex PCR, and TCRdb holds only the in-frame ones, with some missing. The sample lists about a million clones; 60% to 80% were seen once. The specimen was memory CD4+ T cells from PBMCs. The subset here: CD45RA-negative fraction. Source of these receptors: a man aged 18 to 29 in good health. Some clones in this sample may be carry-over from other donors' samples.

V is TRBV4-1 and J is TRBJ2-1; a possible D gene is TRBD2 (5 bases). The CDR3 consists of 15 residues. Germline CDR1 reads MGHRA; CDR2 reads YSYEKL. V was pared by 8 bases and J by 2 bases, with 16 bases between. The CDR3 loop is CASCVDSPPYNEQFF. The DNA of the CDR3 is TGCGCCAGCTGTGTGGACTCGCCCCCCTACAATGAGCAGTTCTTC.

The sample holds a few counts of this clone. CDR3 coding DNA: TGCAGCGTTGCAGAGGGGTCCATGAACACTGAAGCTTTCTTT. Translating gives CSVAEGSMNTEAFF. This chain joins TRBV29-1 and TRBJ1-1, with a weak D call TRBD1 (5 bases). CDR3 length: 14 amino acids. With 4 bases removed from V and 0 bases from J, the gap between germline ends came to 12 bases. Per germline, CDR1 SQVTM and CDR2 ANQGSEA.

This clone showed up just once. This chain connects TRBV9 to TRBJ2-7, with 9 bases lining up with TRBD1. The CDR3 runs 15 residues. Germline V gene lookup returns CDR1 SGDLS and CDR2 YYNGEE. Losses at the gene ends were 2 bases for V and 3 bases for J; bases not matched to a gene: 6. This CDR3 is CASSVQTGGFYEQYF. The CDR3 DNA follows: TGTGCCAGCAGCGTCCAAACAGGGGGCTTCTACGAGCAGTACTTC.

The chain recombines TRBV21-1 with TRBJ2-5; the DNA was not used to check the table's D call, TRBD1. TRBV21-1 is tagged as a pseudogene. This CDR3 has 14 amino acids. CDR3 residues: CASSIQGAEETQYF. As DNA, the CDR3 is TGTGCCAGCAGCATACAGGGGGCTGAGGAGACCCAGTACTTC.

The gene calls are TRBV28 and TRBJ2-7; D possibly matches TRBD1 or TRBD2 (5 bases each). V was shortened by 7 bases and J by 9 bases, with 16 bases between the two germline ends. Germline CDR1 reads MDHEN; CDR2 reads SYDVKM. This CDR3 has 12 amino acids. The CDR3 DNA follows: TGTGCCAGCAAGCAGGGAGAAAGCGTGCAGTACTTC. Translating it yields CASKQGESVQYF.

This chain uses TRBV28 with TRBJ1-4; 10 bases line up with TRBD1. This CDR3 has 15 amino acids. Per germline, CDR1 MDHEN and CDR2 SYDVKM. The junction had 9 bases not matched to a gene; V was cut back by 6 bases and J by 8 bases. CDR3 amino acids: CASSPTGTGEEKLFF. The CDR3 DNA reads TGTGCCAGCAGCCCAACCGGGACAGGGGAGGAAAAACTGTTTTTT.

The sample holds a few counts of this clone. The chain uses TRBV9 and TRBJ2-5, with TRBD2 matching 15 bases. J gave up 4 bases and V 3 bases, and 4 bases lay outside the gene matches. Germline V lookup: CDR1 SGDLS, CDR2 YYNGEE. The CDR3 extends over 16 amino acids. This chain's CDR3 is CASSGGLAGGRETQYF. As DNA, the CDR3 is TGTGCCAGCAGCGGGGGACTAGCGGGAGGTAGAGAGACCCAGTACTTC.

The chain links TRBV6-6 to TRBJ2-6; D not certain. Trimming stripped 5 bases from V and 4 bases from J, with 9 bases between. Germline V gives CDR1 MNHNY, CDR2 SVGAGI (reference sequence). This CDR3 has 14 residues. CDR3 nucleotides: TGTGCCAGCAGTGGAACGAGAGGGGCCAACGTCCTGACTTTC. This codes for CASSGTRGANVLTF.

This clone was recorded a few times. The V call is TRBV19, the J call TRBJ2-7, with D perhaps assigned TRBD1 or TRBD2 (5 bases each). Germline loops: CDR1 LNHDA, CDR2 SQIVND (reference sequence). V lost 7 bases, J lost 2 bases, and 15 bases lay in between. The CDR3 loop spans 14 amino acids. The CDR3 reads CASTLGQGPYEQYF. The CDR3 DNA reads as TGTGCCAGTACCCTAGGGCAGGGACCCTACGAGCAGTACTTC.

CDR3 nucleotides: TGTGCCAGCACCCACCACGGGGGGACTGAAGCTTTCTTT. Protein: CASTHHGGTEAFF. This chain joins TRBV6-5 and TRBJ1-1, with D perhaps TRBD1 (5 bases). Germline V gene sequence: CDR1 MNHEY, CDR2 SVGAGI. V was cut by 7 bases and J by 5 bases, with 14 bases left in between. This CDR3 is built from 13 residues.

This chain joins TRBV2 and TRBJ1-5; a weak D match, TRBD1 (6 bases). Germline lookup yields CDR1 SNHLY and CDR2 FYNNEI. CDR3 length: 15 amino acids. Trimming took 5 bases from V and 1 from J, leaving 12 bases between them. In nucleotides, the CDR3 is TGTGCCAGCAGTCCGGGACAATCGAGCAATCAGCCCCAGCATTTT. Amino acid sequence: CASSPGQSSNQPQHF.

The V gene is TRBV18, the J gene TRBJ2-7; D may be TRBD2 (5 bases). V gave up 6 bases and J gave up 0 bases, with 9 bases separating them. CDR3 length: 13 residues. Germline V gene lookup returns CDR1 KGHSH and CDR2 LQKENI. CDR3 region: CASSPGGSYEQYF. The DNA for the CDR3 is TGTGCCAGCTCGCCAGGAGGCTCCTACGAGCAGTACTTC.

This clone was seen a few times. The chain couples TRBV28 to TRBJ2-7, with 8 bases that match TRBD1. The V and J ends lost 6 bases and 0 bases, in that order; junction bases with no gene match: 4. CDR3 size: 14 residues. CDR1 is MDHEN, CDR2 SYDVKM, per germline. The CDR3 reads CASSQQGVSYEQYF. Written as DNA, the CDR3 is TGTGCCAGCAGCCAACAGGGGGTCTCCTACGAGCAGTACTTC. The full variable domain, with the rest looked up from reference TRBV28 and TRBJ2-7, is DVKVTQSSRYLVKRTGEKVFLECVQDMDHENMFWYRQDPGLGLRLIYFSYDVKMKEKGDIPEGYSVSREKKERFSLILESASTNQTSMYLCASSQQGVSYEQYFGPGTRLTVT.